This T cell receptor (beta chain) emerged from a study of blood T cells in healthy people across ages. Primed by a sample-barcoded 5' primer and a J-beta primer mix, a second PCR proceeded for roughly 7 to 12 cycles. In TCRdb, the 5' RACE reads were re-called with MiXCR into one record per CDR3 protein. The sample yields about 1.8 million distinct CDR3 sequences, just under 50% seen once. This clonotype was counted once. From germline, CDR1 is MNHEY and CDR2 SVGAGI. The CDR3 loop spans 15 amino acids. J gave up 0 bases and V 6 bases, and 6 bases lay outside the gene matches. The rearrangement joins TRBV6-5 to TRBJ2-3, with 7 bases lining up with TRBD2. This receptor was identified in a woman aged 40-49 years in good health. The sequenced sample consisted of blood. Written as DNA, the CDR3 is TGTGCCAGCAGGGCCTGGGGGGGGAGCACAGATACGCAGTATTTT. This sequence encodes CASRAWGGSTDTQYF.